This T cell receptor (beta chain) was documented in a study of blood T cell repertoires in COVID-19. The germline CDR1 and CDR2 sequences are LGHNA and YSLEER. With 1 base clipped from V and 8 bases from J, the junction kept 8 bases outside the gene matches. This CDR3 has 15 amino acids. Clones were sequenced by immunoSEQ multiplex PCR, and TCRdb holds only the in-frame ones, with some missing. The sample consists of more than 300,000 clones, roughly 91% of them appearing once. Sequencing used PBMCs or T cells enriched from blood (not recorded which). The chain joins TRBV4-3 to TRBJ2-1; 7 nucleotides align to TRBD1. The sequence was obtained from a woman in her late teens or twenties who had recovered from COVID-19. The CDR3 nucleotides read TGCGCCAGCAGCCAAGGACAGGGCCTGGCGGATGAGCAGTTCTTC. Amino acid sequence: CASSQGQGLADEQFF.